This record covers a single T cell receptor beta chain. This sample is part of a study of blood T cell repertoires in COVID-19. As for the study in general: Collection of acute and convalescent COVID-19 samples took place in the United States, Italy and Spain.

Here immunoSEQ multiplex PCR was the method, and the copy in TCRdb shows in-frame clones only, minus some. The repertoire includes some 700,000 clones, over 80% of them detected once, and roughly 0.25% sits in the top ten. The CDR3 has 14 residues. From germline, CDR1 is SGHNT and CDR2 YENEEA. The junction had 4 bases not matched to a gene; V was cut back by 3 bases and J by 6 bases. The rearrangement joins TRBV11-3 to TRBJ2-3, with 9 positions matching TRBD2. This receptor was obtained from a woman aged 18-35 years with acute or convalescent COVID-19. Sequenced input: peripheral blood. The CDR3 here is CASSFGGGADTQYF. The CDR3, as DNA: TGTGCCAGCAGCTTTGGCGGGGGGGCCGATACGCAGTATTTT.